What follows are 14 T cell receptor beta chains derived from one specimen sequenced in a study of identical twins. Each CDR3 protein gets one entry after TCRdb re-called the 5' RACE reads with MiXCR. The sample records approximately 700,000 distinct CDR3 sequences, over 15% being singletons. These data were also filed under a second study, of T cells expressing NK-cell markers.

The sample taken for sequencing was PBMCs. Receptors originate from a woman aged 18-29 years in good health.

The chain employs TRBV12-3 or TRBV12-4 and TRBJ2-1, with D possibly called TRBD1 or TRBD2 (5 bases each). V was shortened by 6 bases and J by 15 bases, with 18 bases between the two germline ends. This CDR3 has 12 amino acids. This CDR3 reads CASSRGQNKGFF. The CDR3 nucleotides are TGTGCCAGCAGCCGGGGCCAAAACAAAGGGTTCTTC.

This sequence joins TRBV13 and TRBJ1-1, with TRBD1 matching over 8 bases. Germline V gives CDR1 PRHDT, CDR2 FYEKMQ (reference sequence). This CDR3 region has 15 residues. V gave up 6 bases and J gave up 3 bases; unmatched junction bases: 9. The CDR3 is CASRGIDRGDTEAFF. As DNA, the CDR3 is TGTGCCAGCAGAGGTATAGACAGGGGTGACACTGAAGCTTTCTTT.

The rearrangement joins TRBV5-1 to TRBJ2-1; TRBD1 matches 8 bases. V was clipped by 3 bases and J by 9 bases; unmatched bases: 11. Germline V gene sequence: CDR1 SGHRS, CDR2 YFSETQ. The CDR3 contains 15 residues. The CDR3 spells CASSWGTGGQSEQFF. CDR3 nucleotides: TGCGCCAGCAGCTGGGGGACAGGTGGGCAGAGTGAGCAGTTCTTC.

This clonotype was counted a few times. This chain joins TRBV12-3 or TRBV12-4 and TRBJ2-7, with D tentatively TRBD1 (6 bases). V gave up 2 bases and J gave up 5 bases, with 16 bases separating them. The CDR3 runs to 15 residues. CDR3 protein: CASSLIGGFRNEQYF. The DNA of the CDR3 is TGTGCCAGCAGTTTAATTGGGGGCTTCAGGAACGAGCAGTACTTC.

In this sample, this clonotype turned up a few times. The chain has TRBV27 and TRBJ1-2; D remains unclear. Trimming took 0 bases from V and 8 from J, leaving 13 bases between them. Germline V gene sequence: CDR1 MNHEY, CDR2 SMNVEV (reference sequence). The CDR3 contains 14 residues. CDR3 sequence reads: CASSLSLAGRGYTF. The DNA for the CDR3 is TGTGCCAGCAGTTTATCTCTGGCAGGTCGGGGCTACACCTTC.

The rearrangement joins TRBV20-1 to TRBJ1-4; 9 nucleotides align to TRBD1. Trimming took 3 bases from V and 5 from J; bases not matched to a gene: 7. Germline assignment: CDR1 DFQATT and CDR2 SNEGSKA (reference sequence). The CDR3 covers 15 residues. The CDR3 reads CSARVLGQGNEKLFF. The CDR3 DNA reads as TGCAGTGCTAGGGTACTGGGACAGGGAAATGAAAAACTGTTTTTT.

This clonotype was seen a single time. This chain links TRBV11-2 with TRBJ2-7, with D perhaps given as TRBD1 or TRBD2 (5 bases each). In germline, CDR1 is SGHAT, CDR2 FQNNGV. This CDR3 comprises 16 residues. Trimming removed 1 base at V and 0 bases at J, with 13 bases between. This CDR3 is CASSLVPGLSSYEQYF. DNA for the CDR3: TGTGCCAGCAGCTTAGTTCCGGGGCTAAGCTCCTACGAGCAGTACTTC.

This clonotype was seen a few times. The chain uses TRBV29-1 and TRBJ2-5; D gene uncertain. Trimming left V 4 bases short and J 4 bases short, with 7 bases between. Germline CDR1 reads SQVTM; CDR2 reads ANQGSEA. The CDR3 loop spans 11 amino acids. The CDR3 DNA follows: TGCAGCGTTGTTTGGGGAGAGACCCAGTACTTC. Translating gives CSVVWGETQYF. The entire variable domain, with the rest obtained from reference TRBV29-1 and TRBJ2-5, is as follows: SAVISQKPSRDICQRGTSLTIQCQVDSQVTMMFWYRQQPGQSLTLIATANQGSEATYESGFVIDKFPISRPNLTFSTLTVSNMSPEDSSIYLCSVVWGETQYFGPGTRLLVL.

The chain couples TRBV9 to TRBJ2-5; 10 positions agree with TRBD1. V gave up 4 bases and J gave up 2 bases; unmatched junction bases: 8. The germline CDR1 and CDR2 sequences are SGDLS and YYNGEE. The CDR3 spans 16 residues. The CDR3 bases are TGTGCCAGCAGCCTGGGACAGGGGTACCAACAAGAGACCCAGTACTTC. Translated, it gives CASSLGQGYQQETQYF.

This clonotype was observed a few times. The chain employs TRBV29-1 and TRBJ1-2; a weak D match, TRBD1 (5 bases). Germline V gene lookup returns CDR1 SQVTM and CDR2 ANQGSEA. The CDR3 spans 13 residues. Trimming removed 4 bases from V and 0 bases from J, with 9 bases in between. The CDR3 here is CSVGTGANYGYTF. The CDR3 DNA follows: TGCAGCGTTGGAACGGGGGCTAACTATGGCTACACCTTC.

The V call is TRBV3-1, the J call TRBJ2-7; 9 bases are a match to TRBD1. CDR1 is LGHDT and CDR2 is YNNKEL in the germline V gene (reference sequence). With V trimmed by 4 bases and J by 4 bases, 11 bases remained unmatched. The CDR3 runs 16 residues. This chain's CDR3 is CASSLFGGQGVYEQYF. As DNA, the CDR3 is TGTGCCAGCAGCCTTTTCGGGGGACAGGGTGTATACGAGCAGTACTTC.

The sample holds a few counts of this clonotype. The V call is TRBV3-1, the J call TRBJ2-3; no clear D. Germline loops: CDR1 LGHDT, CDR2 YNNKEL (reference sequence). V was clipped by 1 base and J by 3 bases, with 8 bases between them. The CDR3 spans 14 residues. CDR3 nucleotides: TGTGCCAGCAGCCAAGTTCCTTCAACAGATACGCAGTATTTT. This translates into CASSQVPSTDTQYF.

In this sample, this clonotype turned up a few times. The gene calls are TRBV20-1 and TRBJ2-1; the D gene is possibly TRBD1 (5 bases). V was shortened by 2 bases and J by 7 bases, with 15 bases between the two germline ends. The CDR3 is 14 amino acids. Germline loops: CDR1 DFQATT, CDR2 SNEGSKA (reference sequence). Here the CDR3 DNA reads TGCAGTGCTAGACTCGCAGGGTGGATTAATGAGCAGTTCTTC. Translating it yields CSARLAGWINEQFF.

This clonotype was seen ten or more times. V is TRBV7-2 and J is TRBJ2-7, with D uncertain. CDR3 length: 12 amino acids. Germline values: CDR1 SGHTA, CDR2 FQGNSA. Trimming stripped 0 bases from V and 3 bases from J, with 3 bases between. CDR3 residues: CASSLANYEQYF. Here the CDR3 DNA reads TGTGCCAGCAGCTTAGCAAACTACGAGCAGTACTTC.